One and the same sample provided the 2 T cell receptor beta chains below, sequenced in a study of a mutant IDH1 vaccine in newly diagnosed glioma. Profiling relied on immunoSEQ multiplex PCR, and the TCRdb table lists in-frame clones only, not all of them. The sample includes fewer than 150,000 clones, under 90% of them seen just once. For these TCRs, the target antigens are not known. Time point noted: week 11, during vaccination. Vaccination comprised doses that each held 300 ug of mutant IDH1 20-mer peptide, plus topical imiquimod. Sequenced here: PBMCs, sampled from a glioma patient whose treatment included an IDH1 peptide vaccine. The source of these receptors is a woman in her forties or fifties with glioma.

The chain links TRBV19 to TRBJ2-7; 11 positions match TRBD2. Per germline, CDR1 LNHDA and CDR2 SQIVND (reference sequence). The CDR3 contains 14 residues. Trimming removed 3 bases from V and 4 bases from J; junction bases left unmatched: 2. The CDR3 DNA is TGTGCCAGTAGTATTCGACTAGCGGGGTACGAGCAGTACTTC. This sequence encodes CASSIRLAGYEQYF.

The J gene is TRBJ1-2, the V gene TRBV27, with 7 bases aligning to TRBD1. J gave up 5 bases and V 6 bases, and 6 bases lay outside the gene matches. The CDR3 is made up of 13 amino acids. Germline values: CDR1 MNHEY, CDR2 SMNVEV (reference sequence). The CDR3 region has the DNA TGTGCCAGCAGCCATCAGGGGGGGTATGGCTACACCTTC. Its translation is CASSHQGGYGYTF.